This T cell receptor beta chain was captured by sequencing in a study of blood T cell repertoires in COVID-19. Looking at the study overall: Acute-phase and convalescent COVID-19 samples originated in the United States, Italy and Spain. The cDNA or gDNA used as material had been derived from T cells, B-cell-depleted T cells, or PBMCs.

V was shortened by 5 bases and J by 8 bases, with 15 bases between the two germline ends. Per the germline V gene, CDR1 is MNHEY and CDR2 is SVGAGI. The CDR3 totals 13 residues. Methods used by the authors: Amplifying reference gene primers gave estimates of nucleated cell counts. Clones were read by immunoSEQ multiplex PCR, and TCRdb kept only the in-frame ones, dropping some. V and J calls and clone size are as listed in that table; D and trimming were resolved from the DNA. Among approximately 280,000 clones listed, roughly 85% were seen once. The TCR originated in a man over 45 with active or convalescent COVID-19. V usage is TRBV6-5 and J usage is TRBJ1-2; TRBD1 is a possible D gene (5 bases). The material sequenced was peripheral blood. Here the CDR3 reads CASSRQWGGGYTF. The CDR3 nucleotides read TGTGCCAGCAGTCGGCAATGGGGGGGAGGCTACACCTTC.